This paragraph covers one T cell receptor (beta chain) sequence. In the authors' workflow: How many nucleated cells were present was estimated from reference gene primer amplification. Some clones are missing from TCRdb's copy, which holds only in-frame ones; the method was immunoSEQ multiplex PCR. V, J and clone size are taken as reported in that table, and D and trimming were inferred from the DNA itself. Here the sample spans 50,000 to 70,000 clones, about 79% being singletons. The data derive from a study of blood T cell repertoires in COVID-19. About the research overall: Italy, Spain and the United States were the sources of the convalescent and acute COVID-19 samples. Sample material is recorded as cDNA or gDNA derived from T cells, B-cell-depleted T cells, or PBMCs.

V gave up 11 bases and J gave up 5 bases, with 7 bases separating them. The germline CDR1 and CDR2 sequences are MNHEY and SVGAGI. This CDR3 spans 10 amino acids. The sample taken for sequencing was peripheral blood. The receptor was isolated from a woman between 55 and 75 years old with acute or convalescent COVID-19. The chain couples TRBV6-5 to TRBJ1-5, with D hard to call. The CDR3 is CAPPYQPQHF. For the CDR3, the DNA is TGTGCCCCCCCCTATCAGCCCCAGCATTTT.